This T cell receptor (beta chain) was profiled in a study of blood T cell repertoires in COVID-19. For the study at large: Donors in the United States, Italy and Spain gave samples during acute or convalescent COVID-19. PBMCs, B-cell-depleted T cells, or T cells provided the cDNA or gDNA that made up the material.

As handled by the study authors: Reference gene primer amplification in the assay estimated nucleated cell counts. Produced via immunoSEQ multiplex PCR; TCRdb's table is partial and in-frame only. The DNA gave D and trimming, while V, J and clone size come from that table. The table has about 55,000 clones, 70% to 85% seen once. Enrollment of patients from Seattle took place during active infection, with longitudinal follow-up. Per germline, CDR1 SGHRS and CDR2 YFSETQ. This CDR3 contains 15 residues. With 3 bases clipped from V and 7 bases from J, the junction kept 7 bases outside the gene matches. Sequencing input: peripheral blood. The chain links TRBV5-1 to TRBJ2-1; 10 bases are a match to TRBD2. This receptor was taken from a man older than 75 with COVID-19, enrolled during active disease. The CDR3 sequence: CASSWPSGSGNEQFF. The DNA for the CDR3 is TGCGCCAGCAGCTGGCCTAGCGGGAGTGGTAATGAGCAGTTCTTC.